This T cell receptor (beta chain) was sequenced for a study of regulatory and conventional T cells in RAG deficiency. With regard to this clone: Its antigen is not identified.

The CDR3 spans 15 residues. The germline CDR1 and CDR2 sequences are SGDLS and YYNGEE. Trimming left V 6 bases short and J 2 bases short, with 17 bases between. Broader study findings: Other subsets showed roughly 10-fold reductions, but Treg unique TCR beta sequences fell roughly 100-fold in these patients.

Sequencing used immunoSEQ multiplex PCR; TCRdb keeps in-frame clones, though not all of them. The table includes 25,000 to 35,000 clones, about 95% detected once. Genomic DNA came from blood conventional CD4+ T cells gated CD25-low CD127-high. This sample also belongs to another study, concerning regulatory T cells. Per that paper: Primers: 52 TRBV forward and 13 TRBJ reverse. Regulatory T cells showed the strongest V-J pair restriction and V/J gene skewing among patient repertoires.

The TCR originated in a human donor in good health. The sample taken for sequencing was CD25- CD4+ T cells sorted from blood. This chain connects TRBV9 to TRBJ2-5; D unclear. This CDR3 is CASTETPGRQETQYF. The CDR3 DNA is TGTGCCAGCACCGAAACCCCCGGCAGGCAAGAGACCCAGTACTTC.